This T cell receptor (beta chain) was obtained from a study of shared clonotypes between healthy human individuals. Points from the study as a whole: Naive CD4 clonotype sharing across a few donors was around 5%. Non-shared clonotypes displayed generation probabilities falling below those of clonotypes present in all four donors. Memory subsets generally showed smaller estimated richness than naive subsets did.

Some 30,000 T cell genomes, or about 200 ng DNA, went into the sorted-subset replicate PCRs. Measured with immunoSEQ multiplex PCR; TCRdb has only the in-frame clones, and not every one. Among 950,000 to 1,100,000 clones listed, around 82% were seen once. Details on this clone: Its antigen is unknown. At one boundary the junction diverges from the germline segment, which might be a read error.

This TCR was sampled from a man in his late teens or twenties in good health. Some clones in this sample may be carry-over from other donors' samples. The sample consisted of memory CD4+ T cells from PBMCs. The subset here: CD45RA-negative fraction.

The CDR3 reads CTSSQSGGEQFF. CDR3 DNA: TGTACCAGCTCGCAGTCCGGGGGAGAGCAGTTCTTC. V is TRBV11-1 and J is TRBJ2-1, with D perhaps TRBD2 (6 bases). Germline V gives CDR1 SGHAT, CDR2 FQDESV (reference sequence). The CDR3 covers 12 residues.